This T cell receptor beta chain was recorded in a study of T cells in narcolepsy. As concerns this clone: The antigen remains undetermined.

Libraries were prepared by immunoSEQ multiplex PCR; TCRdb keeps only in-frame clonotypes and omits some of them. The table shows tens of thousands of clones, with 75% to 90% occurring only once. Whole-study findings and limits: Blood of same and different patients, but not healthy controls, reportedly held recurring autoreactive clonotypes. Autoreactive HCRT-specific and TRIB2-specific clonotypes were marked in same-patient CSF-versus-blood CD4+ comparisons.

The CDR3 is made up of 17 amino acids. CDR1 MNHEY and CDR2 SMNVEV come from the germline V gene (reference sequence). Germline trimming cut 8 bases from V and 0 bases from J; bases unmatched to any gene: 13. The J gene is TRBJ2-7, the V gene TRBV27; 10 nucleotides agree with TRBD2. The sequencing sample was made of memory (CD45RA-) CD4+ T cells from blood. The receptor was isolated from a human donor in good health. CDR3 nucleotides: TGTGCCAGCGGGAATCGACCGACTAGCGGGTCCTCCTACGAGCAGTACTTC. This gives the protein CASGNRPTSGSSYEQYF.